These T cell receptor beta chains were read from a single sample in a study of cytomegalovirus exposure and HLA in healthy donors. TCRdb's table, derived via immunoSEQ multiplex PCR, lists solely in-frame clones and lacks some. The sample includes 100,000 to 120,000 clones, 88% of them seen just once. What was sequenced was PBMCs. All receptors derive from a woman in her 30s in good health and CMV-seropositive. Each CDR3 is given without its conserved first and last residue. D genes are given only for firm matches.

ASSFSFQLRDRKREQY TRBJ2-7 TRBD1 TRBV11-2
ASSAPEFRLAGQYEQY TRBJ2-7 TRBD2 TRBV7-9
ASSFSTDRSYT TRBJ1-2 - TRBV6-5
ASSFPGTNYEQY TRBJ2-7 - TRBV7-2
ASLQTRNTEAF TRBJ1-1 - TRBV7-8
ASSVGGANYGYT TRBJ1-2 - TRBV27
ASSPRLAGVHTYEQY TRBJ2-7 TRBD2 TRBV27
ASSLGVSGLIETQY TRBJ2-5 - TRBV5-4
AISDRDRAGNTIY TRBJ1-3 TRBD1 TRBV10-3
ASSLDQGENTEAF TRBJ1-1 TRBD1 TRBV5-1
ASNDPGLAGGYEQY TRBJ2-7 TRBD2 TRBV6-6
ASRGQTNTEAF TRBJ1-1 TRBD1 TRBV5-1
ASSQDWGQANTEAF TRBJ1-1 - TRBV4-1
ASSLGAGYTEAF TRBJ1-1 - TRBV5-1
ASRLPLAGTYSYEQY TRBJ2-7 TRBD2 TRBV2
ASSTTGVGT TRBJ1-2 TRBD1 TRBV7-9
SVEEGLGETQY TRBJ2-5 - TRBV29-1
ASQELGQGSYEQY TRBJ2-7 TRBD1 TRBV5-1
ASSYVRTGGEETQY TRBJ2-5 TRBD1 TRBV6-5
ASSETLGLPYEQY TRBJ2-7 TRBD2 TRBV2
ASSHLAGLAKNIQY TRBJ2-4 TRBD2 TRBV27
ASSAGLAGVYEQF TRBJ2-1 TRBD2 TRBV6-1
ASTTTVRGNGYT TRBJ1-2 - TRBV7-9
ASSQEPVGGTFVDTQY TRBJ2-3 - TRBV4-3
ASSSDRQAF TRBJ1-1 - TRBV7-2
ASSLRYRGSSYEQY TRBJ2-7 TRBD1 TRBV11-1
SVQLTSSYEQY TRBJ2-7 - TRBV29-1
ASSARERETQY TRBJ2-5 - TRBV6-1
ASSPTSGGAPDTQY TRBJ2-3 TRBD2 TRBV7-2
ASTSRRGRLNYGYT TRBJ1-2 TRBD1 TRBV28
ASSLDSRGYNEQF TRBJ2-1 - TRBV7-6
ASSQEGRGGDNEQF TRBJ2-1 TRBD2 TRBV4-3
ASSLLLHYEQY TRBJ2-7 - TRBV28
ASSTTGGPNQPQH TRBJ1-5 TRBD1 TRBV6-5
ASRKKAEYSNQPQH TRBJ1-5 - TRBV21-1
ASLSPLGLAGGASSYNEQF TRBJ2-1 TRBD2 TRBV2
ASSWDRAGTEAF TRBJ1-1 TRBD1 TRBV7-8
ASSPGTIQETQY TRBJ2-5 - TRBV7-6
ASSQDRGQPQH TRBJ1-5 - TRBV4-3
ASSILPGEQY TRBJ2-7 - TRBV11-2
ASSFAGTSGPNEQF TRBJ2-1 TRBD2 TRBV5-6
ASSLAVRNYEQY TRBJ2-7 - TRBV7-9
ASSQDRTSNYEQY TRBJ2-7 - TRBV4-2
ASLRAGSSYNEQF TRBJ2-1 - TRBV5-1
ASSGGPGLGSNQPQH TRBJ1-5 - TRBV5-6
ASSEQTGELYGYT TRBJ1-2 TRBD1 TRBV25-1
ASSLFSQNYGYT TRBJ1-2 - TRBV28
ASSFGETQY TRBJ2-5 - TRBV5-4
ATSWRGANTEAF TRBJ1-1 - TRBV15
ASRNRGLGANVLT TRBJ2-6 TRBD1 TRBV13
ASSLNGGAGNEQF TRBJ2-1 TRBD2 TRBV7-2
ASSIGTGSLYGYT TRBJ1-2 TRBD1 TRBV19
ASRGEGNYGYT TRBJ1-2 - TRBV6-6
ASGGGGRPSY TRBJ1-1 - TRBV5-1
ASSPAGVGEQY TRBJ2-7 TRBD2 TRBV7-9
ASRAGFYSNQPQH TRBJ1-5 - TRBV28
AWSLTGNGNEQF TRBJ2-1 - TRBV30
ASSYRGALETQY TRBJ2-5 TRBD1 TRBV5-4
ASSFSGRLAGVTGELF TRBJ2-2 TRBD2 TRBV27